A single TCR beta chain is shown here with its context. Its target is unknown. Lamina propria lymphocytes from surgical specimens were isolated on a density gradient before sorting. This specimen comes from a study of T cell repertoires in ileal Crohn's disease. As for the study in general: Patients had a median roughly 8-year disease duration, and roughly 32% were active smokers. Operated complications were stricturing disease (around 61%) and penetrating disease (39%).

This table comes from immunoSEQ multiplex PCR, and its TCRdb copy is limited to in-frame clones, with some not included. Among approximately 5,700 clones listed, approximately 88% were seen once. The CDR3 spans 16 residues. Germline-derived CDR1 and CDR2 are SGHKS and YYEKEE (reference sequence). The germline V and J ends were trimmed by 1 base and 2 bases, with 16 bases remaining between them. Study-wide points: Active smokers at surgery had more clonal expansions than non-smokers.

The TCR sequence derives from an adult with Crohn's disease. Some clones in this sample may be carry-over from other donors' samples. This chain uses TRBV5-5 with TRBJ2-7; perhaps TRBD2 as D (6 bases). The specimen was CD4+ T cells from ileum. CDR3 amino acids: CASSLSVGLLTYEQYF. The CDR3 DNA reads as TGTGCCAGCAGCTTGTCAGTCGGACTACTTACCTACGAGCAGTACTTC.